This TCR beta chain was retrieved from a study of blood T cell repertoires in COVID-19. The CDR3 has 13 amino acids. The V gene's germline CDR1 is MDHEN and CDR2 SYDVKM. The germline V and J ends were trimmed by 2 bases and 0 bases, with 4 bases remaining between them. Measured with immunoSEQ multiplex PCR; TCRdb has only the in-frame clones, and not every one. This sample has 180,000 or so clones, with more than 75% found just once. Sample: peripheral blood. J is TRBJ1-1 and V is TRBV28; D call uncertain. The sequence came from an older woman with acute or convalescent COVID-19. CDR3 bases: TGTGCCAGCAGTTTACCGGTGAACACTGAAGCTTTCTTT. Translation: CASSLPVNTEAFF.